Listed below are T cell receptor beta chains from one sample, sequenced in a study of cytomegalovirus exposure and HLA in healthy donors. Libraries were prepared by immunoSEQ multiplex PCR; TCRdb keeps only in-frame clonotypes and omits some of them. Found here are roughly 86,000 clones, about three quarters of them singletons; the top ten hold around 8.4%. The sequencing sample was made of PBMCs. These TCRs come from a man aged 55 to 70 in good health and CMV-seronegative. The CDR3 runs from the conserved cysteine through the conserved F or W. The D gene is left open where the match is weak. Where a row states a size, it is once, few, many or the class of an expanded clone; other rows omit it.

>.|TRBD2|TRBJ2-2|TRBV5-6
TGTGCCAGCAGCCCGGGACTAGCGCCGAACACCGGGGAGCTGTTTTTT
CASSPGLAPNTGELFF
>.|TRBD1|TRBJ1-1|TRBV5-4
TGTGCCAGCAGCTTGGACGGACAGGGGTGGGACACTGAAGCTTTCTTT
CASSLDGQGWDTEAFF
>many|.|TRBJ1-4|TRBV28
TGTGCCAGCAGTCGTAATGAAAAACTGTTTTTT
CASSRNEKLFF
>.|TRBD2|TRBJ2-5|TRBV14
TGTGCCAGCAGCCAAGATATCGGGCTAGCGGGACAAGAGACCCAGTACTTC
CASSQDIGLAGQETQYF
>.|.|TRBJ1-1|TRBV6-5
TGTGCCAGCAGTACAACAGTGAACACTGAAGCTTTCTTT
CASSTTVNTEAFF
>once|TRBD1|TRBJ1-1|TRBV4-1
TGCGCCAGCAGCCAAGGGCCCCCGTGGGACAGTGAAGCTTTCTTT
CASSQGPPWDSEAFF
>few|.|TRBJ1-5|TRBV5-4
TGTGCCAGCAGCTTGGAGCAGGCAGGGCCCCAGCATTTT
CASSLEQAGPQHF
>.|TRBD1|TRBJ2-2|TRBV19
TGTGCCAGTAGTCTGACAGGGGTCGGGGAGCTGTTTTTT
CASSLTGVGELFF
>.|.|TRBJ1-3|TRBV14
TGTGCCAGCAGCGAGTCGGGTGGAAACACCATATATTTT
CASSESGGNTIYF
>.|.|TRBJ2-1|TRBV11-2
TGTGCCAGCAGCTTAGGGGGGGAGGCTTACAATGAGCAGTTCTTC
CASSLGGEAYNEQFF
>.|.|TRBJ2-1|TRBV6-6
TGTGCCAGCACCCCCGACAATGAGCAGTTCTTC
CASTPDNEQFF
>.|TRBD1|TRBJ2-3|TRBV11-3
TGTGCCAGCAGCTCCTCCCGGGACAGGGAACGAGTGGATACGCAGTATTTT
CASSSSRDRERVDTQYF
>.|TRBD1|TRBJ1-5|TRBV6-6
TGTGCCAGCAGGGACCGTTGGACAGGGCCTCATCAGCCCCAGCATTTT
CASRDRWTGPHQPQHF
>.|.|TRBJ2-5|TRBV6-1
TGTGCCAGCCGGGTAGGACAGTTTCAAGAGACCCAGTACTTC
CASRVGQFQETQYF
>.|.|TRBJ2-3|TRBV5-6
TGTGCCAGCAGCTTTCTTCATAGATTCCAAACAGATACGCAGTATTTT
CASSFLHRFQTDTQYF
>.|.|TRBJ2-1|TRBV19
TGTGCCAGTAGTGTGGGACTCAACAATGAGCAGTTCTTC
CASSVGLNNEQFF
>.|TRBD2|TRBJ2-7|TRBV10-3
TGTGCCATCAGTGACATTGCGGGGGGCTACGAGCAGTACTTC
CAISDIAGGYEQYF
>.|TRBD1|TRBJ2-6|TRBV19
TGTGCCAGTAGTATAGCGGGACAGGGGTCTGGGGCCAACGTCCTGACTTTC
CASSIAGQGSGANVLTF
>.|.|TRBJ1-6|TRBV10-3
TGTGCCACCCGGGGGGGTCGTGTCGATTCACCCCTCCACTTT
CATRGGRVDSPLHF
>.|.|TRBJ2-7|TRBV18
TGTGCCAGCTCACCCCCCCTCAGGGCCTACGAGCAGTACTTC
CASSPPLRAYEQYF
>.|TRBD1|TRBJ1-3|TRBV18
TGTGCCAGCTCACAAATCAACACAGGGGCTGGAAACACCATATATTTT
CASSQINTGAGNTIYF
>.|.|TRBJ1-2|TRBV28
TGTGCCAGCACCCCTCTCGGGGGGGGGCGCATCTATGGCTACACCTTC
CASTPLGGGRIYGYTF
>few|TRBD2|TRBJ2-1|TRBV28
TGTGCCAGCAATCGCCGAGCGGGGGATCGGAATGAGCAGTTCTTC
CASNRRAGDRNEQFF
>few|.|TRBJ2-1|TRBV4-1
TGCGCCAGCAGCGCCCCCCCGGGGGACTCCTACAATGAGCAGTTCTTC
CASSAPPGDSYNEQFF